This T cell receptor beta chain was sequenced during a study of radiation and T cells in renal cell carcinoma. This table comes from immunoSEQ multiplex PCR, and its TCRdb copy is limited to in-frame clones, with some not included. The sample gives about 130,000 clones, 70% to 90% of which show up once; approximately 12% is in the top ten. The germline CDR1 and CDR2 sequences are KGHSH and LQKENI. The CDR3 runs 13 residues. The V end was cut by 6 bases, the J end by 6 bases, with 14 bases between. Time point given: baseline pretreatment blood. Treatment defined: 15 Gy SBRT to primary tumor, nephrectomy 4 weeks later. Study-wide results and caveats: Baseline intratumoral clonotype presence is unknown without pretreatment biopsies.

Details on this clone: Its specificity is not known.

The TCR originated in a woman between 45 and 60 years old with renal cell carcinoma. The specimen comprised blood, sampled from a patient whose treatment included radiotherapy and nephrectomy. The rearrangement uses TRBV18 and TRBJ1-1; D is ambiguous. The CDR3 nucleotides read TGTGCCAGCTCGCCCTTCCAGGAGTCTGAAGCTTTCTTT. It translates to CASSPFQESEAFF.